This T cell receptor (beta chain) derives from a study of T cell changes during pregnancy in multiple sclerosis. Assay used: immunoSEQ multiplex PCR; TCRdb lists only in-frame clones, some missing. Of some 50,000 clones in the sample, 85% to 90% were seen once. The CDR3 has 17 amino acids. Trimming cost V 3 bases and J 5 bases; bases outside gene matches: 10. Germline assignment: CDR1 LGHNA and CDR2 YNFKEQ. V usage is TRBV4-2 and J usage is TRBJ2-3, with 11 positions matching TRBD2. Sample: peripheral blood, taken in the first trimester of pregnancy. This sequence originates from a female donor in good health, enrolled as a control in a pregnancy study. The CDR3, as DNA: TGTGCCAGCAGCCAGGACCCTATAGCGGGGGGGCGAGATACGCAGTATTTT. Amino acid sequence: CASSQDPIAGGRDTQYF.